One T cell receptor beta chain is described in this entry. The CDR3 is 15 amino acids. CDR1 is SGHDT, CDR2 YYEEEE, per germline. Trimming stripped 0 bases from V and 1 base from J, with 10 bases between. Profiled with immunoSEQ multiplex PCR; TCRdb holds only in-frame clones, not every one. Among 650,000 to 700,000 clones listed, 80% to 95% were seen once. Donors were healthy HIV-negative adults without recent acute infections or vaccinations. Every one of the donors was a Caucasian adult that lived in Nashville, Tennessee. This sample stems from a study of shared clonotypes between healthy human individuals.

This receptor was obtained from a man aged 18 to 29 in good health. Some clones in this sample may be carry-over from other donors' samples. The rearrangement uses TRBV5-6 and TRBJ2-5; no firm D call. The sequencing input was memory CD8+ T cells from PBMCs. Subset described: CD45RO+ cells pooled with CCR7-negative TemRA cells. The CDR3 region has the DNA TGTGCCAGCAGCTTGGCCATCGGCCCCCAAGAGACCCAGTACTTC. It translates to CASSLAIGPQETQYF.